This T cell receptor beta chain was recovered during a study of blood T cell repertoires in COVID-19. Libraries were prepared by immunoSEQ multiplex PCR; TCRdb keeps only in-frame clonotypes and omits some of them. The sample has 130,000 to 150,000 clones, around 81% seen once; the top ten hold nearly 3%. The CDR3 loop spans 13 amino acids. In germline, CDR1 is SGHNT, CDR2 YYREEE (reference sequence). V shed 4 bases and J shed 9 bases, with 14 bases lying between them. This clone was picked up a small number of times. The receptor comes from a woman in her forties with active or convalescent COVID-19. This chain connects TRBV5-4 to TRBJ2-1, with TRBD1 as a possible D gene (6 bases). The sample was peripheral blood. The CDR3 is CASSLYRVGEQFF. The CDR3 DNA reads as TGTGCCAGCAGCCTGTACAGGGTAGGTGAGCAGTTCTTC.